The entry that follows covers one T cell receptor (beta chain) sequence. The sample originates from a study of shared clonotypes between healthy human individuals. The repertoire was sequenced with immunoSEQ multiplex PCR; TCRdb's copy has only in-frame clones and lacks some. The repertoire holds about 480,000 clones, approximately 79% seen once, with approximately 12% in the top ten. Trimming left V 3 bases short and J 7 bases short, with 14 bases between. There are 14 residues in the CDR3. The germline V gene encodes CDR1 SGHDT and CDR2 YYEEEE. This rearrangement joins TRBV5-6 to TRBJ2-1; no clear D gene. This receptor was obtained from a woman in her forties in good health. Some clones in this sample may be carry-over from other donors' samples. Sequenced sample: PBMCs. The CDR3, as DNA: TGTGCCAGCAGCTCGACCGTGGCGTCGAATGAGCAGTTCTTC. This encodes CASSSTVASNEQFF.